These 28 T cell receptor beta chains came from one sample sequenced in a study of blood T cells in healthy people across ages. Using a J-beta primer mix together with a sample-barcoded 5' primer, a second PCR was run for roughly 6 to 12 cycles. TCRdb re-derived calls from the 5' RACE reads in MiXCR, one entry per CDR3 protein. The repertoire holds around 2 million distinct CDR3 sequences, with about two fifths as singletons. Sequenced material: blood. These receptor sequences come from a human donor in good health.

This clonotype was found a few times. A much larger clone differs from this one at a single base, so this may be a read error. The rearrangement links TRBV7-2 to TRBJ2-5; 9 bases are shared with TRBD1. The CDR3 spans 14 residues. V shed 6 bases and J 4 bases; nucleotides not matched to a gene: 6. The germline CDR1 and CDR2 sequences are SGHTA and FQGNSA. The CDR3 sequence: CASSLWGQGETQYF. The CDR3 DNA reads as TGTGCCAGCAGTTTATGGGGACAGGGAGAGACCCAGTACTTC.

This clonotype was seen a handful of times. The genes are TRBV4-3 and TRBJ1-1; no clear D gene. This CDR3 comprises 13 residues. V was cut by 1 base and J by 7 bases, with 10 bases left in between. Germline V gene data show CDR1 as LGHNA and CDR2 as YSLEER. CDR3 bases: TGCGCCAGCAGCCAAGTCTGGGATAATGAAGCTTTCTTT. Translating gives CASSQVWDNEAFF.

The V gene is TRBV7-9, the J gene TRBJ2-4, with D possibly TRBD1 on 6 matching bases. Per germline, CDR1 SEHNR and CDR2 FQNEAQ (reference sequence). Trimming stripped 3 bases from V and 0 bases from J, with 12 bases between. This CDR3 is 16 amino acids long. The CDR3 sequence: CASSFDRRLAKNIQYF. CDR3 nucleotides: TGTGCCAGCAGCTTCGACAGGAGGCTAGCCAAAAACATTCAGTACTTC. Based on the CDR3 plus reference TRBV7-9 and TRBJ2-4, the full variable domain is DTGVSQNPRHKITKRGQNVTFRCDPISEHNRLYWYRQTLGQGPEFLTYFQNEAQLEKSRLLSDRFSAERPKGSFSTLEIQRTEQGDSAMYLCASSFDRRLAKNIQYFGAGTRLSVL.

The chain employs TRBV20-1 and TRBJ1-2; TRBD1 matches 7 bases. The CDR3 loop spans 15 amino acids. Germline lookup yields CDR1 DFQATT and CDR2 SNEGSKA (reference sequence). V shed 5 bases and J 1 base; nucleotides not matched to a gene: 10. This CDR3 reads CSADSFRDSNYGYTF. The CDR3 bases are TGCAGTGCTGACTCCTTCCGGGACAGTAACTATGGCTACACCTTC.

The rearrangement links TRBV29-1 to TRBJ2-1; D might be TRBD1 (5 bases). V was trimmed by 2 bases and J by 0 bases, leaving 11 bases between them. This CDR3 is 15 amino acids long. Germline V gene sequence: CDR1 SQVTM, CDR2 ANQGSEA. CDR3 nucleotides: TGCAGCGTTGAAACCCTTGACAGCTCCTACAATGAGCAGTTCTTC. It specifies CSVETLDSSYNEQFF.

The CDR3 protein is CASSGGIAGGPSQETQYF. Written as DNA, the CDR3 is TGTGCCAGCAGCGGGGGCATAGCGGGGGGCCCCTCCCAAGAGACCCAGTACTTC. This chain uses TRBV5-6 with TRBJ2-5, with 10 bases identical to TRBD2. The CDR3 has 18 amino acids. V lost 4 bases, J lost 1 base, and 13 bases stayed unmatched. Germline V gene sequence: CDR1 SGHDT, CDR2 YYEEEE.

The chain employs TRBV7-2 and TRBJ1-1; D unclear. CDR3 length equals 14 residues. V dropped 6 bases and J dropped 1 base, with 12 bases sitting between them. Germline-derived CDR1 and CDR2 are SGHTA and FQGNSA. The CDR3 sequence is CASRIQSGNTEAFF. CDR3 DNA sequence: TGTGCCAGCAGAATACAATCGGGGAACACTGAAGCTTTCTTT.

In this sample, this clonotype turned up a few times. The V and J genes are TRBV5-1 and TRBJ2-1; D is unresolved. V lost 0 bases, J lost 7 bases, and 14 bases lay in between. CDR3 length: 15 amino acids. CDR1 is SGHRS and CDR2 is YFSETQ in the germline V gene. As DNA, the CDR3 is TGCGCCAGCAGCTTGGCTAGAGGTGGAATAAATGAGCAGTTCTTC. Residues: CASSLARGGINEQFF.

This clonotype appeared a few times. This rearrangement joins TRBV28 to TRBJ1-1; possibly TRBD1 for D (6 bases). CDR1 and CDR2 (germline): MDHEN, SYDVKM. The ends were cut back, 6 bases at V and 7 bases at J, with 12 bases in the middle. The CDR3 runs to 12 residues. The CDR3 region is CASSEGQDEAFF. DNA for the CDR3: TGTGCCAGCAGCGAGGGACAAGATGAAGCTTTCTTT. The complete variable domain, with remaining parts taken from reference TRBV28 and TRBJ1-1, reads DVKVTQSSRYLVKRTGEKVFLECVQDMDHENMFWYRQDPGLGLRLIYFSYDVKMKEKGDIPEGYSVSREKKERFSLILESASTNQTSMYLCASSEGQDEAFFGQGTRLTVV.

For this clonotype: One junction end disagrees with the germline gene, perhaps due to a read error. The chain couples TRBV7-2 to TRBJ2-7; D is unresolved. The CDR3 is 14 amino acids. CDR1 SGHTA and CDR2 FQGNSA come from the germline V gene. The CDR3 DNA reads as TGTGCCGGCAGCTTAGTTGGGGAACCCTACGAGCAGTACTTC. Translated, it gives CAGSLVGEPYEQYF.

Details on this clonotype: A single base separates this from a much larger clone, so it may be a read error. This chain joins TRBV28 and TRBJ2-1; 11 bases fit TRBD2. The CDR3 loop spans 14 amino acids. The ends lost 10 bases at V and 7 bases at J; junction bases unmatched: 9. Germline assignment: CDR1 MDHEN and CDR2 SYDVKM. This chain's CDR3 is CATPIAGGRNEQFF. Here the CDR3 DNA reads TGTGCCACCCCTATAGCGGGGGGGCGGAATGAGCAGTTCTTC.

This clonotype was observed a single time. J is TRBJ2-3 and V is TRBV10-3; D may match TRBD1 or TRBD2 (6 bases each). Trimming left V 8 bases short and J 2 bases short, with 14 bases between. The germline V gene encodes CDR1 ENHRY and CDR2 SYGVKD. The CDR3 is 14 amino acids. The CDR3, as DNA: TGTGCCATCTTGGGGGGCCTACTCACAGATACGCAGTATTTT. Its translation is CAILGGLLTDTQYF.

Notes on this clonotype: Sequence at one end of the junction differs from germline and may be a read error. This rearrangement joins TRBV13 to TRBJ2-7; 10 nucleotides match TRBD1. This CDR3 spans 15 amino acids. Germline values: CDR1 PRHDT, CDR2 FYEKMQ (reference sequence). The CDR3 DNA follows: TGTGCCGGCAGCTTCGGGACAGGGGATCCCTACGAGCAGTACTTC. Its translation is CAGSFGTGDPYEQYF.

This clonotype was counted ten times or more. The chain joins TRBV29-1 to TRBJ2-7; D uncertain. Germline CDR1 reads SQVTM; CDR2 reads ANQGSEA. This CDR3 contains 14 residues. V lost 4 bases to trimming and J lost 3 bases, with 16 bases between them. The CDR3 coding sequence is TGCAGCGTTGCAAGAGACCCAAACCACTACGAGCAGTACTTC. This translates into CSVARDPNHYEQYF.

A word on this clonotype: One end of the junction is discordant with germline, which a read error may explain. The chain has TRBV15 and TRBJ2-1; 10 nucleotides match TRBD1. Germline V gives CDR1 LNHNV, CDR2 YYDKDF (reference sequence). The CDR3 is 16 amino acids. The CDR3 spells CAPSREGQGAYNEQFF. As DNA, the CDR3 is TGTGCCCCCAGCAGAGAAGGACAGGGGGCCTACAATGAGCAGTTCTTC.

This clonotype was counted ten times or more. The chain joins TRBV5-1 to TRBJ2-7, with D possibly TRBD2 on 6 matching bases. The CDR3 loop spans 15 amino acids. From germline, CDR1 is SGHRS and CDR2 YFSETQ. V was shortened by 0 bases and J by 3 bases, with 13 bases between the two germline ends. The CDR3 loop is CASSLGMGGIYEQYF. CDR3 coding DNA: TGCGCCAGCAGCTTGGGAATGGGGGGAATCTACGAGCAGTACTTC.

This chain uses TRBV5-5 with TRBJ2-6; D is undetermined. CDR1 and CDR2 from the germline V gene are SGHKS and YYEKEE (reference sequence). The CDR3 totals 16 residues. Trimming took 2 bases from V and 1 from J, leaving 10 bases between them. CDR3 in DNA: TGTGCCAGCAGCTTCTCCCACGCGTCTGGGGCCAACGTCCTGACTTTC. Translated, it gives CASSFSHASGANVLTF.

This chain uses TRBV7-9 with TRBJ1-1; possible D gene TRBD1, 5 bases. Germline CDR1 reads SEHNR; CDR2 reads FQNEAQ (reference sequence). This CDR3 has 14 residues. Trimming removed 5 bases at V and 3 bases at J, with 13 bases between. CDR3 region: CASSKTGEYTEAFF. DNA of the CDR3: TGTGCCAGCAGCAAAACGGGGGAGTACACTGAAGCTTTCTTT.

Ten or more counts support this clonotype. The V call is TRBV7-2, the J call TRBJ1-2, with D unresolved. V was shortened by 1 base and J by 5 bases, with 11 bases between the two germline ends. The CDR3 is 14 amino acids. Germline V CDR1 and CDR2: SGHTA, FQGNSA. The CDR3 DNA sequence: TGTGCCAGCAGCTTAGAAGTTACGGTTTATGGCTACACCTTC. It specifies CASSLEVTVYGYTF.

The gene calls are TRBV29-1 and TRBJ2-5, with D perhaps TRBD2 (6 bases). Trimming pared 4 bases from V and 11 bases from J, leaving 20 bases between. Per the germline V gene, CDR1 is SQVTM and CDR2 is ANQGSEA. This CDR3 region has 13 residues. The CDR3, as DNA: TGCAGCGTTGCAGGTCATCTCGGAGGGGAGCAGTACTTC. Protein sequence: CSVAGHLGGEQYF. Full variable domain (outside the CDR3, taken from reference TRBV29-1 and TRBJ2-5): SAVISQKPSRDICQRGTSLTIQCQVDSQVTMMFWYRQQPGQSLTLIATANQGSEATYESGFVIDKFPISRPNLTFSTLTVSNMSPEDSSIYLCSVAGHLGGEQYFGPGTRLLVL.

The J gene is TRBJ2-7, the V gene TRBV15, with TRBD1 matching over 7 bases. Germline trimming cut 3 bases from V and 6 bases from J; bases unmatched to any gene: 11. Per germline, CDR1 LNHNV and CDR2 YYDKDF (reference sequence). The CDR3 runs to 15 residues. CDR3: CATSSSNRKGAEQYF. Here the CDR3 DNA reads TGTGCCACCAGCAGCAGTAACCGTAAGGGGGCCGAGCAGTACTTC. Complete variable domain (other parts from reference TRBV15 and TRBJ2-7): DAMVIQNPRYQVTQFGKPVTLSCSQTLNHNVMYWYQQKSSQAPKLLFHYYDKDFNNEADTPDNFQSRRPNTSFCFLDIRSPGLGDTAMYLCATSSSNRKGAEQYFGPGTRLTVT.

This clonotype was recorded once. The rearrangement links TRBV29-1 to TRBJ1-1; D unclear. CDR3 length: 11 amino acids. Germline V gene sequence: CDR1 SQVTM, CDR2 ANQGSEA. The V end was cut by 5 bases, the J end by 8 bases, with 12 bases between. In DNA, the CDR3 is TGCAGCGTTCTAATGGGCGAAGAAGCTTTCTTT. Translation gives CSVLMGEEAFF.

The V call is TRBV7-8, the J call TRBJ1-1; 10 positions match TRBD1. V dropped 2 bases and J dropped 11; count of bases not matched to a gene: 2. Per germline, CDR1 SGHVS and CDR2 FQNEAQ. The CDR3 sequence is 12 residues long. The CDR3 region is CASSLPDRGAFF. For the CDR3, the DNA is TGTGCCAGCAGCTTACCGGACAGGGGGGCTTTCTTT.

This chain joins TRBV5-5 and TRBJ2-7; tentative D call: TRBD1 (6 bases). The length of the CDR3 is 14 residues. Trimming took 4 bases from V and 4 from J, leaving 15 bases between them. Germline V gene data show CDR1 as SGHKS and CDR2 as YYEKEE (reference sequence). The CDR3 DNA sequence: TGTGCCAGCAGCGGGGGCGAGGGGATGTACGAGCAGTACTTC. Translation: CASSGGEGMYEQYF.

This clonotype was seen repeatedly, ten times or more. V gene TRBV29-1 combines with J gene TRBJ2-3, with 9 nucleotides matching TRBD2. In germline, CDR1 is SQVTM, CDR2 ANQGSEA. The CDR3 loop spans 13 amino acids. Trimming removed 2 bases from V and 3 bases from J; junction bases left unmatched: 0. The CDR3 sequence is CSVETSGTDTQYF. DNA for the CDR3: TGCAGCGTTGAAACTAGCGGGACAGATACGCAGTATTTT.

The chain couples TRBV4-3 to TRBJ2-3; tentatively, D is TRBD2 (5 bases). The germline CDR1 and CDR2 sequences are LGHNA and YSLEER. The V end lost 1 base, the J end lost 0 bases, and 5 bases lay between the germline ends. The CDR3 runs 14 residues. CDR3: CASSQGESTDTQYF. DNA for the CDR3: TGCGCCAGCAGCCAAGGGGAGAGCACAGATACGCAGTATTTT.

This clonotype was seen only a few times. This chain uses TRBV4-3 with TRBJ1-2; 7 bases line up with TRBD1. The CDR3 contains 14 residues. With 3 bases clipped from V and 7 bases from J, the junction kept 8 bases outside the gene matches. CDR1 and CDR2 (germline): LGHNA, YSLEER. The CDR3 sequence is CASSHPGQPFGYTF. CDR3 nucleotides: TGCGCCAGCAGCCATCCGGGACAGCCTTTTGGCTACACCTTC.

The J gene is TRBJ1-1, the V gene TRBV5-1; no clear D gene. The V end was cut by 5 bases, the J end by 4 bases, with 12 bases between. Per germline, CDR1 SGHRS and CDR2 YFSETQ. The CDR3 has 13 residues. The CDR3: CASSEGLGTEAFF. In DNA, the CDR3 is TGCGCCAGCAGTGAAGGTCTGGGCACTGAAGCTTTCTTT.